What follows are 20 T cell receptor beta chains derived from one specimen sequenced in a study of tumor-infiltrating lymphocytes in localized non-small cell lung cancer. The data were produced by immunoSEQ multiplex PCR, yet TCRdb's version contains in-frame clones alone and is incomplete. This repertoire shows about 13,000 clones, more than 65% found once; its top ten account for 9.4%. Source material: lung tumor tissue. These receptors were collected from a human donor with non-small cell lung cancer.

For the CDR3, the DNA is TGTGCCAGCTCACCCCAGGGGGCTGGCTACACCTTC. This gives the protein CASSPQGAGYTF. The chain employs TRBV18 and TRBJ1-2; TRBD1 aligns across 8 bases. Trimming removed 3 bases from V and 7 bases from J; junction bases left unmatched: 1. CDR1 and CDR2 (germline): KGHSH, LQKENI. The CDR3 totals 12 residues.

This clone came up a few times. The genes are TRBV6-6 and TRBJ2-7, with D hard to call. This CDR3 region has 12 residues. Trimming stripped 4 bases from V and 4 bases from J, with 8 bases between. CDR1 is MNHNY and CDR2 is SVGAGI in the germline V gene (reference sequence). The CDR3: CASSSSGYEQYF. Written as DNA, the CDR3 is TGTGCCAGCAGTTCCTCTGGATACGAGCAGTACTTC.

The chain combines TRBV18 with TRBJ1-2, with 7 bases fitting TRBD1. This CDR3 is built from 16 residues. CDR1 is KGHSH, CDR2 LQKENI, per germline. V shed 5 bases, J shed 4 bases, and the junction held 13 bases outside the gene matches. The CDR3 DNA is TGTGCCAGCTCAAAGGCAGGGGGTGACTATAGCTATGGCTACACCTTC. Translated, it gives CASSKAGGDYSYGYTF.

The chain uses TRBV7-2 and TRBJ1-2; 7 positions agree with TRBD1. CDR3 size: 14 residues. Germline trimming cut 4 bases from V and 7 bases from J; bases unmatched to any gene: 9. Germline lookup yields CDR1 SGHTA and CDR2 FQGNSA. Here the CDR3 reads CASSSNTGVRGYTF. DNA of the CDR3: TGTGCCAGCAGCTCAAATACAGGGGTGCGTGGCTACACCTTC.

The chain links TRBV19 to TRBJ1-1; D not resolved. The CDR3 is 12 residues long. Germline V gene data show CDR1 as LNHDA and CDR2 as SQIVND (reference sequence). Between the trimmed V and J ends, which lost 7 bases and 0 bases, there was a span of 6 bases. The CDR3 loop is CASTYLNTEAFF. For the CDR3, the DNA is TGTGCCAGTACTTATTTGAACACTGAAGCTTTCTTT.

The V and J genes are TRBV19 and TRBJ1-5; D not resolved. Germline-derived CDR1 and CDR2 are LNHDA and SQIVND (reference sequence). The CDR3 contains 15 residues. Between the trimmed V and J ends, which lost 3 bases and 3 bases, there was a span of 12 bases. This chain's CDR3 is CASSIMGRNNQPQHF. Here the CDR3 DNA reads TGTGCCAGTAGTATTATGGGGAGGAACAATCAGCCCCAGCATTTT.

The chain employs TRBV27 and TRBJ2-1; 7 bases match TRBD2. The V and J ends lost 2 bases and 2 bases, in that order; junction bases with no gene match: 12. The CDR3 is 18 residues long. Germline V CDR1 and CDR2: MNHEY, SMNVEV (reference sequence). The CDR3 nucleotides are TGTGCCAGCAGTTTAAAGGTTCTAGCGGATACTACCTACAATGAGCAGTTCTTC. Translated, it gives CASSLKVLADTTYNEQFF.

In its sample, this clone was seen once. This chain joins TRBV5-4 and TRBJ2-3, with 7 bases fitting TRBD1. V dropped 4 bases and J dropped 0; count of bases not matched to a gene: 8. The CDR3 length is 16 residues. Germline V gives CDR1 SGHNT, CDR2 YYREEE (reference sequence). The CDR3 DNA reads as TGTGCCAGCAGCGCGACAGGGATCTCTAGCACAGATACGCAGTATTTT. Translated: CASSATGISSTDTQYF.

CDR3 loop: CASTDWGGVYEQYF. DNA of the CDR3: TGTGCCAGCACCGACTGGGGGGGAGTCTACGAGCAGTACTTC. This chain links TRBV6-6 with TRBJ2-7; 7 nucleotides match TRBD2. Germline V gene lookup returns CDR1 MNHNY and CDR2 SVGAGI (reference sequence). After removal of 7 bases from V and 3 bases from J, the junction contained 9 bases not matched to a gene. The CDR3 runs 14 residues.

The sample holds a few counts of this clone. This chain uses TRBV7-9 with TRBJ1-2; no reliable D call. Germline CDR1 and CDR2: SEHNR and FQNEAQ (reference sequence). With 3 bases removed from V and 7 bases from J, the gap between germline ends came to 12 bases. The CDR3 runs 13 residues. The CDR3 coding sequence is TGTGCCAGCAGCTTCGGGGAAAGTAGTGGCTACACCTTC. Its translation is CASSFGESSGYTF. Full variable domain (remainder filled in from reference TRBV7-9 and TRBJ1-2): DTGVSQNPRHKITKRGQNVTFRCDPISEHNRLYWYRQTLGQGPEFLTYFQNEAQLEKSRLLSDRFSAERPKGSFSTLEIQRTEQGDSAMYLCASSFGESSGYTFGSGTRLTVV.

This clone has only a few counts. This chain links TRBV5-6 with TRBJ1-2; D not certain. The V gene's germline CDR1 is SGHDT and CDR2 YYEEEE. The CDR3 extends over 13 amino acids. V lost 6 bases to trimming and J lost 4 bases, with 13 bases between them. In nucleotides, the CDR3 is TGTGCCAGCACCACATCGGGCAGCTATGGCTACACCTTC. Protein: CASTTSGSYGYTF.

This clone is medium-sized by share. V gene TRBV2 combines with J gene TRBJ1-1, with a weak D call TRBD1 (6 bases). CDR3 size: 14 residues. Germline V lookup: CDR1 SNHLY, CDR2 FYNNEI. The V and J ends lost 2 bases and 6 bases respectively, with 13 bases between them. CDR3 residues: CASSERRKGAEAFF. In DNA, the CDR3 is TGTGCCAGCAGTGAAAGGAGGAAGGGGGCTGAAGCTTTCTTT.

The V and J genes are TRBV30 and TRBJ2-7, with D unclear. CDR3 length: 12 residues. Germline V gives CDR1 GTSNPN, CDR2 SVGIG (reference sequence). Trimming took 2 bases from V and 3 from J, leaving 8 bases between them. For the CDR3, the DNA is TGTGCCTGGAGTTTAGGAAACTACGAGCAGTACTTC. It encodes CAWSLGNYEQYF.

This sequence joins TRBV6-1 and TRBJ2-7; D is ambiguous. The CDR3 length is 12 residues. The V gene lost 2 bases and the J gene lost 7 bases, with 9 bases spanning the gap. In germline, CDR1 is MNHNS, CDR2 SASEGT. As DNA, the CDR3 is TGTGCCAGCAGTGAAAACACTGGAGAGCAGTACTTC. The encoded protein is CASSENTGEQYF.

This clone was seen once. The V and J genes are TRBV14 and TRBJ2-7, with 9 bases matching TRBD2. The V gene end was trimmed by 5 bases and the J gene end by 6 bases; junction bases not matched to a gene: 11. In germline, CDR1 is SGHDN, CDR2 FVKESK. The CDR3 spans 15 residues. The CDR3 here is CASSTYAGLASEQYF. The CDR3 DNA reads TGTGCCAGCAGCACGTACGCGGGACTAGCCAGCGAGCAGTACTTC. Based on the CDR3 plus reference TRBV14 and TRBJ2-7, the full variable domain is EAGVTQFPSHSVIEKGQTVTLRCDPISGHDNLYWYRRVMGKEIKFLLHFVKESKQDESGMPNNRFLAERTGGTYSTLKVQPAELEDSGVYFCASSTYAGLASEQYFGPGTRLTVT.

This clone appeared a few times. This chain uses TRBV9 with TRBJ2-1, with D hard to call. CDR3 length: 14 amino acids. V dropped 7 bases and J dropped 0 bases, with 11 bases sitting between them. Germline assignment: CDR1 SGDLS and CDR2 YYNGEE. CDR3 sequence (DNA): TGTGCCAGCGAAAGGTTGTCCTCCTACAATGAGCAGTTCTTC. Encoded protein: CASERLSSYNEQFF. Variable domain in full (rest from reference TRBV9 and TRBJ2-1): DSGVTQTPKHLITATGQRVTLRCSPRSGDLSVYWYQQSLDQGLQFLIQYYNGEERAKGNILERFSAQQFPDLHSELNLSSLELGDSALYFCASERLSSYNEQFFGPGTRLTVL.

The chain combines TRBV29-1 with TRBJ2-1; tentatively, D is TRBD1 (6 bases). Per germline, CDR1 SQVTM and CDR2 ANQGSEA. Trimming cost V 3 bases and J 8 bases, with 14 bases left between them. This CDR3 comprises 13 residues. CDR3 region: CSVDGTKSHEQFF. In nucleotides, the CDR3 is TGCAGCGTTGATGGGACAAAGTCTCATGAGCAGTTCTTC.

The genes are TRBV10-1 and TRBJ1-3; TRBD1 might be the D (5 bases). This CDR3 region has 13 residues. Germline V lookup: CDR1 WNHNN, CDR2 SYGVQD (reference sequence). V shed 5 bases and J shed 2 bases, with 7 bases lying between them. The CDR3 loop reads CASSTRAGNTIYF. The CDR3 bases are TGCGCCAGCAGTACCAGGGCTGGAAACACCATATATTTT.

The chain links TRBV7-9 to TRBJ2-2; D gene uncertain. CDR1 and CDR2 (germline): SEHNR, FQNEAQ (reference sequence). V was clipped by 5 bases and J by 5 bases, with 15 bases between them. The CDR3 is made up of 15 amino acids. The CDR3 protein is CASSPSWFGTGELFF. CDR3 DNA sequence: TGTGCCAGCAGCCCATCCTGGTTTGGGACCGGGGAGCTGTTTTTT. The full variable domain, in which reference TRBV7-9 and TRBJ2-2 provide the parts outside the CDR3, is DTGVSQNPRHKITKRGQNVTFRCDPISEHNRLYWYRQTLGQGPEFLTYFQNEAQLEKSRLLSDRFSAERPKGSFSTLEIQRTEQGDSAMYLCASSPSWFGTGELFFGEGSRLTVL.

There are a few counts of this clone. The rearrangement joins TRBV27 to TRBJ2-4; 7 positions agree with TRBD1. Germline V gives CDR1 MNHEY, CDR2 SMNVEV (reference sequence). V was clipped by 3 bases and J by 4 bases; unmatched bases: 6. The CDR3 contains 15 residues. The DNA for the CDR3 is TGTGCCAGCAGTTTGCTAGGGACAGAAAAAAACATTCAGTACTTC. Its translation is CASSLLGTEKNIQYF.